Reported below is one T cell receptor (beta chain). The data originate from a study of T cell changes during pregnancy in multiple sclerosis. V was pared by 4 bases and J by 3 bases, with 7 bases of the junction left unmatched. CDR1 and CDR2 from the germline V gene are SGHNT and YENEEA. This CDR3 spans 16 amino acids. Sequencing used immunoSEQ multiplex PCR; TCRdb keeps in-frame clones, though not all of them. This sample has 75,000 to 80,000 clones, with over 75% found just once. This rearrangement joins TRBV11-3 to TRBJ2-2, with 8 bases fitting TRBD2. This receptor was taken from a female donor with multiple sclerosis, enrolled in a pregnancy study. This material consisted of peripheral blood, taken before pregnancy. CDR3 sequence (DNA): TGTGCCAGCAGCTCGCAAGCGGGGGCCTACACCGGGGAGCTGTTTTTT. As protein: CASSSQAGAYTGELFF.